The 28 T cell receptor beta chains below all came from one sample that was sequenced in a study of blood T cell repertoires in COVID-19. The method was immunoSEQ multiplex PCR; TCRdb's version includes in-frame clones alone and lacks a portion of them. Here the sample spans 150,000 or so clones, about four fifths being singletons. Source material: PBMCs or T cells enriched from blood (not recorded which). The receptors here all came from a man in his forties or fifties who had recovered from COVID-19.

J is TRBJ2-3 and V is TRBV5-6; maybe TRBD1 (5 bases). This CDR3 contains 16 residues. Trimming stripped 0 bases from V and 0 bases from J, with 11 bases between. Germline V gene data show CDR1 as SGHDT and CDR2 as YYEEEE. CDR3 sequence reads: CASSLVVTASTDTQYF. The CDR3 DNA sequence: TGTGCCAGCAGCTTGGTTGTGACAGCTAGCACAGATACGCAGTATTTT.

CDR3 nucleotide sequence: TGTGCCAGTAGTATAAGTGCGGGGCGACACAATGAGCAGTTCTTC. Amino acid sequence: CASSISAGRHNEQFF. The gene calls are TRBV19 and TRBJ2-1; a possible D gene is TRBD2 (6 bases). Germline values: CDR1 LNHDA, CDR2 SQIVND (reference sequence). V lost 2 bases to trimming and J lost 5 bases, with 13 bases between them. The CDR3 has 15 residues.

CDR3 sequence: CASSQNLEFYGYTF. For the CDR3, the DNA is TGTGCCAGCAGCCAAAACTTGGAGTTCTATGGCTACACCTTC. The genes are TRBV7-8 and TRBJ1-2; D is unresolved. Germline V CDR1 and CDR2: SGHVS, FQNEAQ. The V and J ends lost 5 bases and 4 bases respectively, with 14 bases between them. CDR3 length equals 14 residues.

The rearrangement links TRBV6-5 to TRBJ1-6; the D is unclear. CDR1 is MNHEY and CDR2 is SVGAGI in the germline V gene. This CDR3 comprises 16 residues. The V and J ends lost 0 bases and 0 bases respectively, with 6 bases between them. CDR3 DNA sequence: TGTGCCAGCAGTTACTCGACAAGCTCCTATAATTCACCCCTCCACTTT. Protein: CASSYSTSSYNSPLHF.

The CDR3 coding sequence is TGTGCCAGCAGCAGGACAGGGGGCGGCAATCAGCCCCAGCATTTT. Protein product: CASSRTGGGNQPQHF. This rearrangement joins TRBV6-5 to TRBJ1-5; 11 bases fit TRBD1. Trimming removed 6 bases from V and 2 bases from J; junction bases left unmatched: 3. This CDR3 contains 15 residues. Germline V gene sequence: CDR1 MNHEY, CDR2 SVGAGI.

This chain joins TRBV27 and TRBJ2-3; TRBD1 aligns across 9 bases. This CDR3 spans 17 amino acids. In germline, CDR1 is MNHEY, CDR2 SMNVEV (reference sequence). The V segment lost 5 bases and the J segment 2 bases; nucleotides outside the gene matches: 11. As DNA, the CDR3 is TGTGCCAGCAGTCCGAGGGACAGGGAAAAATACACAGATACGCAGTATTTT. Its translation is CASSPRDREKYTDTQYF.

This clone was picked up a small number of times. Within the sample, other DNA sequences also encode this same CDR3. The chain combines TRBV21-1 with TRBJ1-5. TRBV21-1 is assigned pseudogene status. This CDR3 region has 19 residues. The CDR3 sequence: CASSKGGSRGSLGSRPQHF. In DNA, the CDR3 is TGTGCCAGCAGCAAAGGGGGGAGTCGGGGGTCGTTGGGATCAAGGCCCCAGCATTTT.

In the case of this clone: One junction end does not reproduce the germline sequence, and a read error may be involved. This chain connects TRBV15 to TRBJ1-5; no clear D gene. The CDR3 contains 13 residues. Germline CDR1 reads LNHNV; CDR2 reads YYDKDF (reference sequence). The CDR3 is CATSGDHNQPQHF. CDR3 DNA sequence: TGTGCCACCAGCGGAGATCACAATCAGCCCCAGCATTTT.

This CDR3 is CATSRDIATGKYGYTF. The DNA for the CDR3 is TGTGCCACCAGCAGAGATATCGCGACAGGAAAATATGGCTACACCTTC. The chain couples TRBV15 to TRBJ1-2; D possibly corresponds to TRBD1 (6 bases). Trimming removed 0 bases from V and 5 bases from J, with 16 bases in between. Germline V gene data show CDR1 as LNHNV and CDR2 as YYDKDF (reference sequence). The length of the CDR3 is 16 residues.

J is TRBJ2-3 and V is TRBV7-6; 7 bases are shared with TRBD2. CDR3 length equals 14 residues. Germline-derived CDR1 and CDR2 are SGHVS and FNYEAQ. After removal of 2 bases from V and 1 base from J, the junction contained 0 bases not matched to a gene. This CDR3 reads CASSLSGGTDTQYF. The CDR3 bases are TGTGCCAGCAGCTTAAGCGGGGGCACAGATACGCAGTATTTT.

The V and J genes are TRBV29-1 and TRBJ1-2, with D unresolved. Trimming removed 5 bases at V and 4 bases at J, with 5 bases between. This CDR3 region has 10 residues. CDR1 and CDR2 from the germline V gene are SQVTM and ANQGSEA. In DNA, the CDR3 is TGCAGCGTTTCCCGCTATGGCTACACCTTC. This encodes CSVSRYGYTF.

The chain joins TRBV20-1 to TRBJ1-2; the D is unclear. Germline lookup yields CDR1 DFQATT and CDR2 SNEGSKA (reference sequence). V was cut by 6 bases and J by 5 bases, with 10 bases left in between. The CDR3 extends over 11 amino acids. The CDR3 loop reads CSAPDGYGYTF. CDR3 bases: TGCAGTGCCCCAGACGGGTATGGCTACACCTTC.

The chain is built from TRBV7-3 and TRBJ2-6, with 7 bases fitting TRBD1. The CDR3 has 15 residues. V trimming: 2 bases; J trimming: 2 bases; junction bases outside the gene matches: 0. Germline values: CDR1 SGHTA, CDR2 FQGTGA. The CDR3 sequence: CASSLDRAGANVLTF. The CDR3 DNA sequence: TGTGCCAGCAGCTTAGACAGGGCTGGGGCCAACGTCCTGACTTTC.

This clone was seen only once. The chain recombines TRBV12-3 or TRBV12-4 with TRBJ1-5; D call uncertain. CDR3 length equals 13 residues. Trimming left V 8 bases short and J 3 bases short, with 11 bases between. CDR3 residues: CASLREPNQPQHF. The CDR3, as DNA: TGTGCCAGCCTTCGGGAACCCAATCAGCCCCAGCATTTT.

This rearrangement joins TRBV27 to TRBJ1-5; 9 nucleotides agree with TRBD1. From germline, CDR1 is MNHEY and CDR2 SMNVEV (reference sequence). V lost 5 bases to trimming and J lost 0 bases; unmatched junction nucleotides: 11. This CDR3 spans 18 amino acids. The CDR3 loop reads CASSQPGQGPDSNQPQHF. In DNA, the CDR3 is TGTGCCAGCAGTCAACCGGGACAGGGTCCCGATAGCAATCAGCCCCAGCATTTT.

J is TRBJ2-2 and V is TRBV12-5; D not resolved. Germline CDR1 LGHNT, CDR2 FRNRAP. V shed 4 bases and J shed 8 bases, with 11 bases lying between them. The CDR3 extends over 13 amino acids. The DNA of the CDR3 is TGTGCTAGTGGTTCCTCCTATTCTGGGGAGCTGTTTTTT. Translation gives CASGSSYSGELFF.

The chain links TRBV4-1 to TRBJ1-4, with 9 bases that match TRBD1. The length of the CDR3 is 15 residues. CDR1 and CDR2 from the germline V gene are MGHRA and YSYEKL. The ends lost 3 bases at V and 8 bases at J; junction bases unmatched: 7. DNA for the CDR3: TGCGCCAGCAGCCACCGGGACAGGGAGGCGGAAAAACTGTTTTTT. Amino acids: CASSHRDREAEKLFF.

This clone was found once. The chain has TRBV5-8 and TRBJ2-1; weak D call: TRBD2 (6 bases). The CDR3 has 15 amino acids. V shed 5 bases and J shed 8 bases, with 20 bases lying between them. Germline-derived CDR1 and CDR2 are SGHTS and YDEGEE. The CDR3: CASRTLETSEHEQFF. The CDR3 nucleotides are TGTGCCAGCAGGACCCTCGAGACTAGTGAACATGAGCAGTTCTTC.

The V call is TRBV6-6, the J call TRBJ1-3; D is uncertain. Trimming stripped 5 bases from V and 0 bases from J, with 17 bases between. The CDR3 sequence is 17 residues long. Germline lookup yields CDR1 MNHNY and CDR2 SVGAGI (reference sequence). The CDR3 DNA reads as TGTGCCAGCAGTCGCCATAAGGGAGGTTCCTCTGGAAACACCATATATTTT. Translation gives CASSRHKGGSSGNTIYF.

The chain combines TRBV28 with TRBJ1-4, with D possibly matching TRBD1 (5 bases). Germline CDR1 MDHEN, CDR2 SYDVKM. Trimming pared 5 bases from V and 4 bases from J, leaving 11 bases between. This CDR3 region has 14 residues. The CDR3 loop is CASSGGWSNEKLFF. CDR3 sequence (DNA): TGTGCCAGCAGTGGGGGGTGGAGTAATGAAAAACTGTTTTTT.

The rearrangement joins TRBV4-1 to TRBJ1-1; maybe TRBD1 (5 bases). Trimming shortened V by 6 bases and J by 0 bases, and 14 bases separated the two germline ends. This CDR3 is built from 15 residues. The germline gives CDR1 MGHRA, CDR2 YSYEKL. Written as DNA, the CDR3 is TGCGCCAGCAGGCCATTAGGACACTTGAACACTGAAGCTTTCTTT. It translates to CASRPLGHLNTEAFF.

The chain has TRBV3-1 (or the pseudogene TRBV3-2) and TRBJ1-4; 10 bases agree with TRBD1. Germline V gene lookup returns CDR1 LGHDT and CDR2 YNNKEL (reference sequence). The CDR3 runs to 18 residues. Trimming cost V 0 bases and J 7 bases; bases outside gene matches: 11. The CDR3 sequence: CASSQDLGTGVWGEKLFF. Here the CDR3 DNA reads TGTGCCAGCAGCCAAGATCTCGGGACAGGGGTTTGGGGTGAAAAACTGTTTTTT.

This clone was seen once. This rearrangement joins TRBV20-1 to TRBJ1-2; D might be TRBD1 (6 bases). Germline V lookup: CDR1 DFQATT, CDR2 SNEGSKA (reference sequence). The CDR3 has 12 amino acids. The germline V and J ends were trimmed by 3 bases and 7 bases, with 12 bases remaining between them. CDR3 coding DNA: TGCAGTGCTAGTTGGGGGGGCCGTGGCTACACCTTC. It codes for CSASWGGRGYTF.

The chain employs TRBV19 and TRBJ1-2; the D is unclear. The CDR3 length is 13 residues. CDR1 is LNHDA, CDR2 SQIVND, per germline (reference sequence). V lost 3 bases, J lost 8 bases, and 13 bases lay in between. The CDR3 bases are TGTGCCAGTAGTATTTCGGAGGTTCACGGCTACACCTTC. It encodes CASSISEVHGYTF.

This chain uses TRBV4-2 with TRBJ2-3; TRBD2 matches at 9 bases. Germline V CDR1 and CDR2: LGHNA, YNFKEQ. V shed 3 bases and J 5 bases; nucleotides not matched to a gene: 3. The CDR3 extends over 14 amino acids. CDR3 protein: CASSQGTSLDTQYF. Written as DNA, the CDR3 is TGTGCCAGCAGCCAGGGGACTAGCTTAGATACGCAGTATTTT.

The chain carries TRBV7-2 and TRBJ2-3; 16 nucleotides agree with TRBD2. The CDR3 runs 18 residues. With V trimmed by 2 bases and J by 3 bases, 5 bases remained unmatched. Germline CDR1 and CDR2: SGHTA and FQGNSA. In DNA, the CDR3 is TGTGCCAGCAGCTTAAATCCGGGACTAGCGGGGGGGACAGATACGCAGTATTTT. This codes for CASSLNPGLAGGTDTQYF.

The J gene is TRBJ2-7, the V gene TRBV24-1; D perhaps matches TRBD1 (6 bases). V gave up 4 bases and J gave up 5 bases, with 14 bases separating them. Germline V lookup: CDR1 KGHDR, CDR2 SFDVKD. This CDR3 has 14 amino acids. CDR3 loop: CATSESQGVNEQYF. CDR3 DNA sequence: TGTGCCACCAGTGAGTCACAGGGTGTCAACGAGCAGTACTTC.

The chain uses TRBV4-2 and TRBJ1-1; D gene unclear. V was pared by 4 bases and J by 3 bases, with 9 bases between. Germline CDR1 LGHNA, CDR2 YNFKEQ. This CDR3 region has 13 residues. CDR3 nucleotide sequence: TGTGCCAGCAGCCCTGGAGGATACACTGAAGCTTTCTTT. Translation gives CASSPGGYTEAFF.